This is a list of T cell receptor beta chains from one sample in a study of T cell repertoires in cytomegalovirus infection. Via MiXCR, TCRdb re-called the reads, giving one row per CDR3 protein. This table holds 480,000 or so distinct CDR3 sequences, about 10% found once. The sample consisted of PBMCs. Source of these receptors: a human donor in good health (CMV status not recorded). Some clones in this sample may be carry-over from other donors' samples. CDR3s include the opening cysteine and the closing phenylalanine or tryptophan. A D gene is named only where the DNA matches it firmly. Not every row has a clone size; where given, it reads once, few, many or a size class.

j_call d_call clone_size v_call cdr3_nt cdr3_aa
TRBJ1-6 - many TRBV6-9 TGTGCCAGCAGTCGGACAGACAGCTCCTATAATTCACCCCTCCACTTT CASSRTDSSYNSPLHF
TRBJ2-5 - many TRBV6-1 TGTGCCACAAAAATCGGGGGTGGGGAGACCCAGTACTTC CATKIGGGETQYF
TRBJ2-7 TRBD1 - TRBV2 TGTGCCAGCAGTGAGGGGACAGGAAACTACGAGCAGTACTTC CASSEGTGNYEQYF
TRBJ2-4 - few TRBV20-1 TGCAGTGCAGGGGAGATCGGAGGGGAAAACATTCAGTACTTC CSAGEIGGENIQYF
TRBJ2-7 - - TRBV5-6 TGTGCCAGCAGCTTGGGGTATCAGGGACTCTCCTACGAGCAGTACTTC CASSLGYQGLSYEQYF
TRBJ2-2 - few TRBV2 TGTGCCAGCAGTGAACAGGGGACAATGAACACCGGGGAGCTGTTTTTT CASSEQGTMNTGELFF
TRBJ1-5 - many TRBV12-3/TRBV12-4 TGTGCCAGCAGTTTATCCCCCCAACTATTCAACCAGCCCCAGCATTTT CASSLSPQLFNQPQHF
TRBJ1-4 - - TRBV20-1 TGCAGTGCTAGAGCGCGGGTTGCAACTAATGAAAAACTGTTTTTT CSARARVATNEKLFF
TRBJ2-7 - many TRBV5-4 TGTGCCAGCAGCTCCAGGACATCCTACGAGCAGTACTTC CASSSRTSYEQYF
TRBJ1-2 - many TRBV12-3/TRBV12-4 TGTGCCAGCACCAGTTTTGGCAGCCAGGCTAACTATGGCTACACCTTC CASTSFGSQANYGYTF
TRBJ1-5 - - TRBV19 TGTGCCAGTAGTATTCGGGGTGGACAGCGAGGGGATCAGCCCCAGCATTTT CASSIRGGQRGDQPQHF
TRBJ2-2 - - TRBV12-3/TRBV12-4 TGTGCCAGCAGCGCGAATCATGGCGGCGGGGAGCTGTTTTTT CASSANHGGGELFF
TRBJ1-1 - many TRBV11-2 TGTGCCAGCAGCTCCTGGGGTCTAGGCCCTCCTGAAGCTTTCTTT CASSSWGLGPPEAFF
TRBJ2-7 - - TRBV9 TGTGCCTCCTCCCTTGGGACGGAGCCCTACGAGCAGTACTTC CASSLGTEPYEQYF
TRBJ2-7 TRBD1 few TRBV15 TGTGCCACCAGCAGAGATCGGGGACAGTTCCCCGCCAACTTC CATSRDRGQFPANF
TRBJ1-6 - many TRBV27 TGTGCCAGCAGGCGAACAGTAAATTCACCCCTCCACTTT CASRRTVNSPLHF
TRBJ1-2 - few TRBV5-5 TGTGCCAGCAGCTTGAATCTGGGCCGCAACTATGGCTACACCTTC CASSLNLGRNYGYTF
TRBJ1-5 - - TRBV7-8 TGTGCCAGCAGCGCATTTCACAGGGTTCTTTTGGATCAGCCCCAGCATTTT CASSAFHRVLLDQPQHF
TRBJ1-5 TRBD1 - TRBV27 TGTGCCAGCAGTTTCCGGGACAGGGGGAGATATAGCAATCAGCCCCAGCATTTT CASSFRDRGRYSNQPQHF
TRBJ2-7 - - TRBV10-3 TGTGCCATCAGTGAGTCGACCGAGCAGTACTTC CAISESTEQYF
TRBJ2-7 - few TRBV11-1 TGTGCCAGCAGCCGCCTTAGGGGATACGAGCAGTACTTC CASSRLRGYEQYF
TRBJ1-4 - many TRBV7-6 TGTGCCAGCAGCTTAATCAGGGAGGCTAATGAAAAACTGTTTTTT CASSLIREANEKLFF
TRBJ2-5 - many TRBV7-2 TGTGCCAGCAGCTTAACCCGCGAGACCCAGTACTTC CASSLTRETQYF